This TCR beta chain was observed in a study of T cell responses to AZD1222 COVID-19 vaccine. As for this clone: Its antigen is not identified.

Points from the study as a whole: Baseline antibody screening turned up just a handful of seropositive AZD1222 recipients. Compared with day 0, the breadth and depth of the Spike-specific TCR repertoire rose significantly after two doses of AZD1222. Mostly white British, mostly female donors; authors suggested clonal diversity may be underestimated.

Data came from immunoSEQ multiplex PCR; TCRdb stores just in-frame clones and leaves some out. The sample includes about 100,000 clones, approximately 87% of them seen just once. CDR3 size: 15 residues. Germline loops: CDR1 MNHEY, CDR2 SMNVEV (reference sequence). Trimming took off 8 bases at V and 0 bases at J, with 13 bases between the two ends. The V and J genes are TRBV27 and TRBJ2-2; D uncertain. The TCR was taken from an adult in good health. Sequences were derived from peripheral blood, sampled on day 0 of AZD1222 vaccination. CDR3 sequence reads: CASLPGRSNTGELFF. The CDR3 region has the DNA TGTGCCAGCCTACCAGGACGGTCGAACACCGGGGAGCTGTTTTTT.